Below are 20 T cell receptor beta chains sequenced from a single sample in a study of T-cell reconstitution after alpha-beta-depleted transplantation in children (dated by TCRdb to about 2016). Read against the paper, the sample's treatment or condition label means: allogeneic hematopoietic cell transplantation with graft depleted of TCRalphabeta T cells and CD19 B cells. Library creation used PCR. The sequencing machine was an Illumina HiSeq 2500. To normalize quantification of the TCRbeta repertoire, the TCR libraries were built with molecular barcoding that relied on unique molecular identifiers. Using fastp trimming at Q25 and MiXCR clonotype assembly, TCRdb reanalyzed the public sequencing data and kept in-frame beta chains. Each record represents a unique CDR3 protein, reported with the most common genes and DNA among its rows. This sample has a few hundred thousand distinct CDR3 sequences in its table, and around 25% of those were observed once. Jointly, the top ten make up approximately 2.5% of the sample.

Specimen: PBMCs, collected before TCRalphabeta/CD19-depleted stem cell transplant. The receptors come from a girl aged 2-9 years with Fanconi anemia, due to receive a stem cell transplant.

The chain couples TRBV11-2 to TRBJ1-5, with 8 bases that match TRBD1. J gave up 2 bases and V 5 bases, and 14 bases lay outside the gene matches. CDR3 size: 18 residues. Germline V gene lookup returns CDR1 SGHAT and CDR2 FQNNGV. The CDR3, as DNA: TGTGCCAGCAGCCCCAGCGGCCCCACAGGGGGTCGCAATCAGCCCCAGCATTTT. Amino acid sequence: CASSPSGPTGGRNQPQHF.

The chain combines TRBV2 with TRBJ2-3; 16 bases are shared with TRBD2. Germline V gene sequence: CDR1 SNHLY, CDR2 FYNNEI. The CDR3 covers 16 residues. The ends lost 6 bases at V and 2 bases at J; junction bases unmatched: 2. CDR3 DNA sequence: TGTGCCAGCAGGGGGACTAGCGGGGGGGCCACAGATACGCAGTATTTT. Its protein product is CASRGTSGGATDTQYF.

This chain connects TRBV29-1 to TRBJ2-1; TRBD2 agrees at 9 bases. Per the germline V gene, CDR1 is SQVTM and CDR2 is ANQGSEA. The trim removed 7 bases at V and 0 bases at J, leaving 7 bases unmatched. The CDR3 contains 15 residues. Here the CDR3 reads CSEAGGPSSYNEQFF. The CDR3 DNA is TGCAGCGAAGCGGGAGGTCCAAGCTCCTACAATGAGCAGTTCTTC.

There are many counts of this clonotype. The CDR3 nucleotides are TGTGCCAGCAGTTTTGCCACCGAGCAGTACTTC. It is translated as CASSFATEQYF. The genes are TRBV12-3 or TRBV12-4 and TRBJ2-7; D gene unclear. This CDR3 comprises 11 residues. V was clipped by 3 bases and J by 6 bases, with 6 bases between them.

The chain uses TRBV29-1 and TRBJ2-5; 8 bases match TRBD1. The CDR3 runs 14 residues. Trimming took 7 bases from V and 2 from J; bases not matched to a gene: 9. Germline values: CDR1 SQVTM, CDR2 ANQGSEA. Written as DNA, the CDR3 is TGCAGCGCCCTGGGACAGGATCAACAAGAGACCCAGTACTTC. Translated, it gives CSALGQDQQETQYF.

This clonotype was observed at least ten times. This sequence joins TRBV12-3 or TRBV12-4 and TRBJ2-1; 14 nucleotides line up with TRBD2. The V and J ends lost 3 bases and 7 bases, in that order; junction bases with no gene match: 5. The CDR3 spans 16 residues. The CDR3 protein is CASSFRLAGGLNEQFF. The CDR3 bases are TGTGCCAGCAGTTTCCGACTAGCGGGGGGGCTGAATGAGCAGTTCTTC.

The CDR3 bases are TGCGCCAGCAGCTTAATTATTACAGATACGCAGTATTTT. This translates into CASSLIITDTQYF. The V gene is TRBV5-1, the J gene TRBJ2-3; D call uncertain. Germline CDR1 SGHRS, CDR2 YFSETQ. The V end lost 2 bases, the J end lost 3 bases, and 7 bases lay between the germline ends. The CDR3 spans 13 residues.

The chain is built from TRBV28 and TRBJ2-1; 8 bases line up with TRBD1. After removal of 6 bases from V and 4 bases from J, the junction contained 8 bases not matched to a gene. The CDR3 has 15 residues. CDR1 MDHEN and CDR2 SYDVKM come from the germline V gene. The CDR3 DNA reads as TGTGCCAGCAGGGAGGGGACAGGATTTTACAATGAGCAGTTCTTC. It specifies CASREGTGFYNEQFF.

V usage is TRBV7-9 and J usage is TRBJ2-7; 15 bases fit TRBD2. Germline CDR1 is SEHNR and CDR2 is FQNEAQ (reference sequence). The V gene end was trimmed by 4 bases and the J gene end by 3 bases; junction bases not matched to a gene: 1. The CDR3 covers 15 residues. CDR3 amino acids: CASSWTSGGDYEQYF. The DNA of the CDR3 is TGTGCCAGCAGCTGGACTAGCGGGGGGGACTACGAGCAGTACTTC.

This clonotype was observed many times. The CDR3 protein is CSARRGRWGNQPQHF. The CDR3 DNA follows: TGCAGTGCTAGAAGGGGGCGTTGGGGCAATCAGCCCCAGCATTTT. The chain couples TRBV20-1 to TRBJ1-5; TRBD1 agrees at 7 bases. The CDR3 spans 15 residues. Looked up from germline, CDR1 is DFQATT and CDR2 is SNEGSKA (reference sequence). Germline trimming cut 2 bases from V and 2 bases from J; bases unmatched to any gene: 6.

The chain combines TRBV29-1 with TRBJ1-1; D gene uncertain. Germline V lookup: CDR1 SQVTM, CDR2 ANQGSEA. V was clipped by 6 bases and J by 3 bases, with 8 bases between them. This CDR3 contains 11 residues. CDR3 DNA: TGCAGCGTCGCAGGTTACACTGAAGCTTTCTTT. Its translation is CSVAGYTEAFF.

The chain links TRBV12-3 or TRBV12-4 to TRBJ2-5; 9 bases map to TRBD1. J was trimmed by 4 bases and V by 7 bases; bases with no gene match: 10. The CDR3 is 15 residues long. The CDR3, as DNA: TGTGCCAGCAACCCAGGACAGGGGAGGTTAGAGACCCAGTACTTC. Amino acid sequence: CASNPGQGRLETQYF.

The chain recombines TRBV2 with TRBJ2-7; D is tentatively TRBD1 or TRBD2 (5 bases each). Germline CDR1 and CDR2: SNHLY and FYNNEI. The CDR3 runs to 16 residues. Between the trimmed V and J ends, which lost 6 bases and 5 bases, there was a span of 23 bases. The CDR3 spells CASRVWDGGKSDEQYF. The CDR3 DNA sequence: TGTGCCAGCAGAGTATGGGATGGGGGTAAATCGGACGAGCAGTACTTC.

The chain links TRBV28 to TRBJ2-1; D unresolved. In germline, CDR1 is MDHEN, CDR2 SYDVKM. The germline V and J ends were trimmed by 1 base and 6 bases, with 10 bases remaining between them. This CDR3 is 14 amino acids long. In DNA, the CDR3 is TGTGCCAGCAGTTTATCCCTGGGCGGCAATGAGCAGTTCTTC. This encodes CASSLSLGGNEQFF.

This clonotype has a count of ten or more. The chain recombines TRBV29-1 with TRBJ1-2; 10 nucleotides line up with TRBD1. V lost 0 bases to trimming and J lost 4 bases; unmatched junction nucleotides: 8. This CDR3 spans 16 amino acids. Germline V gives CDR1 SQVTM, CDR2 ANQGSEA. The CDR3 loop is CSVEERQGARGYGYTF. The CDR3 region has the DNA TGCAGCGTTGAAGAGCGACAGGGGGCGCGGGGCTATGGCTACACCTTC.

CDR3 nucleotide sequence: TGCAGTGAGACAACTACAGGGCTCTATGGCTACACCTTC. Protein: CSETTTGLYGYTF. The chain combines TRBV20-1 with TRBJ1-2; tentatively, D is TRBD1 (6 bases). The CDR3 sequence is 13 residues long. The germline gives CDR1 DFQATT, CDR2 SNEGSKA (reference sequence). The V and J ends lost 7 bases and 4 bases respectively, with 16 bases between them.

This clonotype was seen repeatedly, ten times or more. J is TRBJ2-1 and V is TRBV29-1, with 9 bases identical to TRBD1. CDR1 is SQVTM, CDR2 ANQGSEA, per germline. CDR3 size: 12 residues. The ends lost 6 bases at V and 8 bases at J; junction bases unmatched: 5. The CDR3 is CSVPDRGDEQFF. The CDR3 coding sequence is TGCAGCGTCCCGGACAGGGGCGATGAGCAGTTCTTC.

This clonotype was seen at least ten times. The chain is built from TRBV29-1 and TRBJ2-7; D unclear. Trimming stripped 5 bases from V and 3 bases from J, with 14 bases between. Germline CDR1 reads SQVTM; CDR2 reads ANQGSEA. The CDR3 totals 13 residues. CDR3 region: CSVLWALNYEQYF. DNA of the CDR3: TGCAGCGTTCTCTGGGCCCTTAACTACGAGCAGTACTTC.

This clonotype came up many times. The V gene is TRBV29-1, the J gene TRBJ1-2; TRBD1 aligns across 7 bases. Germline assignment: CDR1 SQVTM and CDR2 ANQGSEA. The CDR3 has 13 residues. Germline trimming cut 4 bases from V and 3 bases from J; bases unmatched to any gene: 5. The CDR3 coding sequence is TGCAGCGTTGGGATTGACAGGGACTATGGCTACACCTTC. Translation: CSVGIDRDYGYTF.

This clonotype was picked up many times. The chain carries TRBV12-3 or TRBV12-4 and TRBJ2-7, with D possibly matching TRBD1 (5 bases). The CDR3 has 13 amino acids. V was trimmed by 11 bases and J by 2 bases, leaving 16 bases between them. For the CDR3, the DNA is TGTGCCGCCAGTTTAAGGGGCACCTACGAGCAGTACTTC. It yields the protein CAASLRGTYEQYF.